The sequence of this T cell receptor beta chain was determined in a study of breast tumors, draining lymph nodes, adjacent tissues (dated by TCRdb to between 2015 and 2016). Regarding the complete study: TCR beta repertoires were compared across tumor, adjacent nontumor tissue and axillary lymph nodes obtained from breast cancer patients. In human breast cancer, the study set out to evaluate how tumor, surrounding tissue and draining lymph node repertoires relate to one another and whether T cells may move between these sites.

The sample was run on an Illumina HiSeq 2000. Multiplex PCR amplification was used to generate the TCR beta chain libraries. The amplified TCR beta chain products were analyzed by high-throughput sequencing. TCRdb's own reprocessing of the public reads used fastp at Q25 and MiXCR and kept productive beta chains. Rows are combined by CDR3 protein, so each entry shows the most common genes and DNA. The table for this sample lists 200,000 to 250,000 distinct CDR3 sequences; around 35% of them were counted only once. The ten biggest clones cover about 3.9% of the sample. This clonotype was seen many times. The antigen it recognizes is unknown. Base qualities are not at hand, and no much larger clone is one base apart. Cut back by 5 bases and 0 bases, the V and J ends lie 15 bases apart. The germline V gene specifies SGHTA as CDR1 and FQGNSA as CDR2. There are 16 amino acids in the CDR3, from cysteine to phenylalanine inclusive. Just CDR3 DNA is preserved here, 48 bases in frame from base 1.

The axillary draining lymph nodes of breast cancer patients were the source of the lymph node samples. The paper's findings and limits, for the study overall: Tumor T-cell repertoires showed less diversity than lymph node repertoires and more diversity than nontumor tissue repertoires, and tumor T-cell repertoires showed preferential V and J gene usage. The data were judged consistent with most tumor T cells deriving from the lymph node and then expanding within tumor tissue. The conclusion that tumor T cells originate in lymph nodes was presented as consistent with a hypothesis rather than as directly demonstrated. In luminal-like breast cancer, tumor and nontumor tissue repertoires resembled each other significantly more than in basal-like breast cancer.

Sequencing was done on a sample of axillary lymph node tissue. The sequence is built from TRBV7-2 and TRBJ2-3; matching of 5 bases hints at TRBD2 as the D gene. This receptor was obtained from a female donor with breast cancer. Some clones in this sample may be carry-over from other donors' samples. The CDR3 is CASSLRTVTSTDTQYF. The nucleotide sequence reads TGTGCCAGCAGCCTTCGGACTGTTACTAGCACAGATACGCAGTATTTT.